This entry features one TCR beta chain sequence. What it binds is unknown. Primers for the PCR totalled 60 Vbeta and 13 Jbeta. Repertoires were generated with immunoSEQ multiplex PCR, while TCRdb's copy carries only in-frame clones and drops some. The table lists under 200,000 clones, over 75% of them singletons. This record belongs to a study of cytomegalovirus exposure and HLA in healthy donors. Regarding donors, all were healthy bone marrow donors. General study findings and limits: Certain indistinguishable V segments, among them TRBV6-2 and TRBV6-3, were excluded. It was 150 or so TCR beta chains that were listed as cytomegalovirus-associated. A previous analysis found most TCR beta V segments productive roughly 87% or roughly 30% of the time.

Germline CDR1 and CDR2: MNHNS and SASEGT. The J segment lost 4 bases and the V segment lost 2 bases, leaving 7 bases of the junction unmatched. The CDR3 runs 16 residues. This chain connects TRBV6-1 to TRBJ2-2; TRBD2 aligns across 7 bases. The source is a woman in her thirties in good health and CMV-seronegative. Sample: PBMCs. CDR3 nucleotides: TGTGCCAGCAGTGAATTTGTCAGGGAGGGCACCGGGGAGCTGTTTTTT. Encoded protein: CASSEFVREGTGELFF.